This T cell receptor beta chain was recorded in a study of identical twins. TCRdb used MiXCR to reprocess the 5' RACE reads, holding one entry per CDR3 protein. The sample lists approximately 590,000 distinct CDR3 sequences; around a tenth were seen once. With 5 bases removed from V and 7 bases from J, the gap between germline ends came to 6 bases. This CDR3 comprises 10 residues. Germline-derived CDR1 and CDR2 are SQVTM and ANQGSEA. There are a few counts of this clonotype. These same data were also listed under a study on yellow fever vaccine responses in identical twins.

The clonotype comes from a young woman in good health. Source material: PBMCs. The chain recombines TRBV29-1 with TRBJ2-1, with D uncertain. The CDR3: CSVLVNEQFF. As DNA, the CDR3 is TGCAGCGTTCTAGTTAATGAGCAGTTCTTC.